There are a few counts of the clone carrying this T cell receptor beta chain. What it recognizes is unknown. This sample was included in a study of shared clonotypes between healthy human individuals. Study-level results: Against clonotypes common to all four donors, non-shared ones had lower generation probabilities.

The CDR3 is 13 amino acids. Losses at the gene ends were 3 bases for V and 5 bases for J; bases not matched to a gene: 2. Per germline, CDR1 MNHNY and CDR2 SVGAGI (reference sequence). Method: immunoSEQ multiplex PCR; TCRdb's copy keeps in-frame clones and lacks some. Seen here are roughly 1 million clones, about 74% observed once, and the top ten hold approximately 1.5%. This TCR came from a man between 18 and 35 years old in good health. Sequences were obtained from memory CD4+ T cells sorted from blood. As for subset: CD45RA-negative fraction. This chain uses TRBV6-6 with TRBJ2-7, with 9 bases lining up with TRBD2. In DNA, the CDR3 is TGTGCCAGCAGTTATGCGGGAGGGGACGAGCAGTACTTC. It translates to CASSYAGGDEQYF.